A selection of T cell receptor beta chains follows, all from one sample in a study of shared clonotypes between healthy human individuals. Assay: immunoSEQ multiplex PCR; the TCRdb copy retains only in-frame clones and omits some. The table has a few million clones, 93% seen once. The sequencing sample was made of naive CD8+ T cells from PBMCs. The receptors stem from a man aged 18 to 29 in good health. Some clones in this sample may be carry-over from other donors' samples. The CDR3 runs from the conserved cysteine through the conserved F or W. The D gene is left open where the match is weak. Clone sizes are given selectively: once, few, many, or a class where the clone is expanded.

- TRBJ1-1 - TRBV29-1 CSVDGMNTEAFF TGCAGCGTTGACGGTATGAACACTGAAGCTTTCTTT
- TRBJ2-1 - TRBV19 CASRDRPQNEQFF TGTGCCAGTCGGGACCGCCCGCAAAATGAGCAGTTCTTC
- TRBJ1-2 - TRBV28 CASSLSRSRDSQEEGYGYTF TGTGCCAGCAGTTTAAGTCGGTCTCGGGACTCCCAGGAGGAGGGCTATGGCTACACCTTC
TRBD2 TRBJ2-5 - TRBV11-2 CASSLFEREGKYQETQYF TGTGCCAGCAGCTTGTTCGAGCGGGAGGGCAAGTACCAAGAGACCCAGTACTTC
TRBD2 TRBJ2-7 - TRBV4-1 CASSPRLAGGVPYF TGCGCCAGCAGCCCTCGACTAGCGGGAGGGGTGCCGTACTTC
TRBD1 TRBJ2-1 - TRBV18 CASSRGTGPNEQFF TGTGCCAGCTCACGAGGGACAGGTCCAAATGAGCAGTTCTTC
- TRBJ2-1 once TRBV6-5 CASSYSMTGRVHEQFF TGTGCCAGCAGTTACTCGATGACAGGTAGAGTCCATGAGCAGTTCTTC
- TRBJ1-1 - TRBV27 CASSLLPLNTEAFF TGTGCCAGCAGTTTGTTGCCCCTGAACACTGAAGCTTTCTTT
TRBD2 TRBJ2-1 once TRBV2 CASSDPGAGGLDEQFF TGTGCCAGCAGTGATCCCGGAGCGGGAGGGTTGGATGAGCAGTTCTTC
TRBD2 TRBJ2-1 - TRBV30 CAWCFGLAGYNEQFF TGTGCCTGGTGTTTCGGGCTAGCGGGCTACAATGAGCAGTTCTTC
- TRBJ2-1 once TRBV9 CASSALGEQFF TGTGCCAGCAGCGCCCTAGGTGAGCAGTTCTTC
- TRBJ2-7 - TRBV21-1 CASSRDRDSYEQYF TGTGCCAGCAGCAGGGACAGGGATTCCTACGAGCAGTACTTC
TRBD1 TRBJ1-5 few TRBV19 CASSMGPGGDQPQHF TGTGCCAGTAGTATGGGCCCAGGGGGGGATCAGCCCCAGCATTTT